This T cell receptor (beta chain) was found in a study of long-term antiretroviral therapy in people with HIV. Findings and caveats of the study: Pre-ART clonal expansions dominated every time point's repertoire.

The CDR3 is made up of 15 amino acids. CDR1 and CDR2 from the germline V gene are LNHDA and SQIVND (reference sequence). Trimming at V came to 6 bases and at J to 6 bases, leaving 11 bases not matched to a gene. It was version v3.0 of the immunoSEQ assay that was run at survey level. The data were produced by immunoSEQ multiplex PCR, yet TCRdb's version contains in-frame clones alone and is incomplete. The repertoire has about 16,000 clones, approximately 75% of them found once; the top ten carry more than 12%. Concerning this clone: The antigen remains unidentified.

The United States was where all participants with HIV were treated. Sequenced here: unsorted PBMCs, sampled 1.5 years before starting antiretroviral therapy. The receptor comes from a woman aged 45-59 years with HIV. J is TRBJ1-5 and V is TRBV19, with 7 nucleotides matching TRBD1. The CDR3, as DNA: TGTGCCAGTAGCCATACGGGACAGTTCCTTCAGCCCCAGCATTTT. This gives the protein CASSHTGQFLQPQHF.